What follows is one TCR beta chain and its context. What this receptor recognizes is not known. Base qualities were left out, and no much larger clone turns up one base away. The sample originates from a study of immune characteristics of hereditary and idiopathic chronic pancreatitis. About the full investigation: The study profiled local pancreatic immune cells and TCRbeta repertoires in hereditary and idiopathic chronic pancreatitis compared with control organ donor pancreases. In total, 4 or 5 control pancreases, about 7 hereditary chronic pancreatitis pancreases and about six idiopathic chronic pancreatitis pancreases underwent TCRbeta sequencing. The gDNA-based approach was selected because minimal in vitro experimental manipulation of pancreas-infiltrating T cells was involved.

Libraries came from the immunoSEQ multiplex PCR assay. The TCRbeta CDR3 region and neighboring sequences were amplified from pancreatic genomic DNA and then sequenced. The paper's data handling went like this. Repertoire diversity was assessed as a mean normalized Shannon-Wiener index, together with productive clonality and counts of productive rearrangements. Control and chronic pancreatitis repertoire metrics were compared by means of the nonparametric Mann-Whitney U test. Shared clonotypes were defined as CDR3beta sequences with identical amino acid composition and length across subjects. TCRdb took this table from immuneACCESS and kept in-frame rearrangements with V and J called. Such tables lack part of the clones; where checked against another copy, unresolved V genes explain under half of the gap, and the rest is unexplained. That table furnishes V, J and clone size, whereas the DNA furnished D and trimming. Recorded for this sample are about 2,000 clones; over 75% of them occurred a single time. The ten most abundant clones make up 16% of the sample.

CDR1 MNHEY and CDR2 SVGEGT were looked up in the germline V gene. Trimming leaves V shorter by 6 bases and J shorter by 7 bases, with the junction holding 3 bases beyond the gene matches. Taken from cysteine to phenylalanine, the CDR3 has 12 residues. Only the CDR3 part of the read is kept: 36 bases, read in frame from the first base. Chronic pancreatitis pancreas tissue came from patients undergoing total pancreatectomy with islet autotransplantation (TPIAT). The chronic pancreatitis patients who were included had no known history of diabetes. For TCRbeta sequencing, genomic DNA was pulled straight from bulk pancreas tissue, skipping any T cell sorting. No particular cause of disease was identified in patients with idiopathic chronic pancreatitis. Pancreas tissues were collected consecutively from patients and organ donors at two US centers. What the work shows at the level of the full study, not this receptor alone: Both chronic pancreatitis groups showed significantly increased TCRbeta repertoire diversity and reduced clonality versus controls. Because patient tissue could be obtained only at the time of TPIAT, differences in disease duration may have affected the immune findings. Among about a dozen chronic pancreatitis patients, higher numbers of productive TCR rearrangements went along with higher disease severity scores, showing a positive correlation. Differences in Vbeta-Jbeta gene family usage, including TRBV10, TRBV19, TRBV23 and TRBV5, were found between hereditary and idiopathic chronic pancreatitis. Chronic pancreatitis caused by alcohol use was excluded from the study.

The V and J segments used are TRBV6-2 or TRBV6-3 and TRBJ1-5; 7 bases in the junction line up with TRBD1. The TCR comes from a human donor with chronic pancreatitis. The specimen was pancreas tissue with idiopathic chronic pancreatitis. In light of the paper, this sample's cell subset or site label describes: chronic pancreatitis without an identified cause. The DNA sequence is TGTGCCAGCAGCTCGGGACAGCAGCCCCAGCATTTT. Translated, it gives CASSSGQQPQHF.